The 12 T cell receptor beta chains below come from one sample, sequenced in a study of blood T cell repertoires in COVID-19. The data were produced by immunoSEQ multiplex PCR, yet TCRdb's version contains in-frame clones alone and is incomplete. The sample carries about 440,000 clones, around nine tenths recorded once. What was sequenced was PBMCs or T cells enriched from blood (not recorded which). These receptor sequences come from a woman under 30 with acute COVID-19.

The chain employs TRBV5-6 and TRBJ2-7; 8 bases are shared with TRBD1. This CDR3 is built from 14 residues. With 2 bases clipped from V and 4 bases from J, the junction kept 5 bases outside the gene matches. Germline CDR1 and CDR2: SGHDT and YYEEEE. The CDR3 loop is CASSFTDRVYEQYF. The DNA for the CDR3 is TGTGCCAGCAGCTTTACGGACAGGGTATACGAGCAGTACTTC.

The chain uses TRBV3-1 (or the pseudogene TRBV3-2) and TRBJ2-7, with 8 positions matching TRBD2. The J segment lost 3 bases and the V segment lost 2 bases, leaving 9 bases of the junction unmatched. Germline loops: CDR1 LGHDT, CDR2 YNNKEL (reference sequence). CDR3 length: 16 amino acids. Written as DNA, the CDR3 is TGTGCCAGCAGCCAAACCTTTGCGGGGGGCTTCTACGAGCAGTACTTC. The encoded protein is CASSQTFAGGFYEQYF.

The DNA of the CDR3 is TGTGCCACCAGTGCAAGCGGGACAGGGGTGAACTATGGCTACACCTTC. This encodes CATSASGTGVNYGYTF. The chain carries TRBV24-1 and TRBJ1-2; 10 nucleotides align to TRBD1. The CDR3 length is 16 residues. V dropped 5 bases and J dropped 2; count of bases not matched to a gene: 7. From germline, CDR1 is KGHDR and CDR2 SFDVKD.

The chain has TRBV10-1 and TRBJ2-7, with 14 bases identical to TRBD2. This CDR3 has 17 residues. Germline trimming cut 4 bases from V and 3 bases from J; bases unmatched to any gene: 8. Per the germline V gene, CDR1 is WNHNN and CDR2 is SYGVQD (reference sequence). This chain's CDR3 is CASSAGTSGRGFYEQYF. As DNA, the CDR3 is TGCGCCAGCAGTGCCGGGACTAGCGGGAGAGGTTTCTACGAGCAGTACTTC.

This chain joins TRBV5-1 and TRBJ1-2; D remains ambiguous. The CDR3 is 14 residues long. Trimming took 0 bases from V and 2 from J, leaving 8 bases between them. CDR1 SGHRS and CDR2 YFSETQ come from the germline V gene. CDR3 nucleotides: TGCGCCAGCAGCTTGGCCGAGGAAAACTATGGCTACACCTTC. Protein sequence: CASSLAEENYGYTF.

The chain uses TRBV5-6 and TRBJ2-7; the D gene is possibly TRBD2 (6 bases). The CDR3 contains 14 residues. The germline V gene has CDR1 SGHDT and CDR2 YYEEEE. V lost 6 bases and J lost 0, with 13 bases in between. CDR3 in DNA: TGTGCCAGCAAAACGGACGGGAGCTCCTACGAGCAGTACTTC. It specifies CASKTDGSSYEQYF. Full variable domain (remainder filled in from reference TRBV5-6 and TRBJ2-7): DAGVTQSPTHLIKTRGQQVTLRCSPKSGHDTVSWYQQALGQGPQFIFQYYEEEERQRGNFPDRFSGHQFPNYSSELNVNALLLGDSALYLCASKTDGSSYEQYFGPGTRLTVT.

This CDR3 is CASSSVLYPYNEQFF. CDR3 sequence (DNA): TGTGCCAGCAGCTCGGTCTTATACCCCTACAATGAGCAGTTCTTC. J is TRBJ2-1 and V is TRBV7-9; no clear D gene. CDR1 is SEHNR, CDR2 FQNEAQ, per germline (reference sequence). V was shortened by 4 bases and J by 2 bases, with 12 bases between the two germline ends. The CDR3 is made up of 15 amino acids.

The chain couples TRBV28 to TRBJ1-1, with TRBD1 matching 8 bases. The V gene's germline CDR1 is MDHEN and CDR2 SYDVKM. The trim removed 4 bases at V and 1 base at J, leaving 5 bases unmatched. The CDR3 contains 15 residues. The CDR3 DNA reads as TGTGCCAGCAGTTCCATAGGACAGGGGAACACTGAAGCTTTCTTT. It translates to CASSSIGQGNTEAFF. Looking up the rest from reference TRBV28 and TRBJ1-1 gives the full variable domain: DVKVTQSSRYLVKRTGEKVFLECVQDMDHENMFWYRQDPGLGLRLIYFSYDVKMKEKGDIPEGYSVSREKKERFSLILESASTNQTSMYLCASSSIGQGNTEAFFGQGTRLTVV.

The chain carries TRBV10-1 and TRBJ2-1; 8 nucleotides align to TRBD2. The CDR3 totals 16 residues. V was clipped by 0 bases and J by 4 bases; unmatched bases: 5. Germline CDR1 and CDR2: WNHNN and SYGVQD (reference sequence). The CDR3 loop is CASSESTPSGYNEQFF. The CDR3 nucleotides read TGCGCCAGCAGTGAGTCGACCCCTAGCGGGTACAATGAGCAGTTCTTC.

The chain couples TRBV12-3 or TRBV12-4 to TRBJ2-3; possible D gene TRBD1, 5 bases. Trimming left V 3 bases short and J 3 bases short, with 7 bases between. The CDR3 is 13 amino acids. The CDR3 here is CASSFQGTDTQYF. The CDR3 nucleotides are TGTGCCAGCAGTTTCCAGGGAACAGATACGCAGTATTTT.

The CDR3 region is CAISESTAGGYTF. The CDR3 DNA sequence: TGTGCCATCAGTGAGTCCACAGCGGGGGGCTACACCTTC. This rearrangement joins TRBV10-3 to TRBJ1-2; no clear D. V shed 0 bases and J shed 8 bases, with 10 bases lying between them. The CDR3 sequence is 13 residues long. Germline assignment: CDR1 ENHRY and CDR2 SYGVKD.

This clone was picked up one time. The chain has TRBV10-1 and TRBJ1-5; no definite D call. CDR3 length equals 14 residues. The ends were cut back, 4 bases at V and 3 bases at J, with 10 bases in the middle. Germline V gene sequence: CDR1 WNHNN, CDR2 SYGVQD (reference sequence). CDR3 coding DNA: TGCGCCAGCAGTGTCGGAGGGAACAATCAGCCCCAGCATTTT. It encodes CASSVGGNNQPQHF.